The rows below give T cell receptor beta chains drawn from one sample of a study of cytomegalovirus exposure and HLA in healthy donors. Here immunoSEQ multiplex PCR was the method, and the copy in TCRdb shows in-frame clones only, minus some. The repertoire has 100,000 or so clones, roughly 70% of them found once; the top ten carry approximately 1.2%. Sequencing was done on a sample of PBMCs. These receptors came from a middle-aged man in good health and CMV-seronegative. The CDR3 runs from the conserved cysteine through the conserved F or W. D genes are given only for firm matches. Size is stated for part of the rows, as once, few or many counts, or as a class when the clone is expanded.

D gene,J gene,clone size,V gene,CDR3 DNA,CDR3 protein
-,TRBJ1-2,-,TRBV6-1,TGTGCCAGCTGGCCTGGCTATGGCTACACCTTC,CASWPGYGYTF
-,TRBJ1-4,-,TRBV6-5,TGTGCCAGCAGTTACTCGGCCGTTGAAAAACTGTTTTTT,CASSYSAVEKLFF
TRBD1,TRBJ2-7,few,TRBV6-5,TGTGCCAGCAGTTACTCGACCGGGACAGGGTTCTACGAGCAGTACTTC,CASSYSTGTGFYEQYF
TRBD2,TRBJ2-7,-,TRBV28,TGTGCCAGCAGTTTTGTCCCAAGGGCGGGGGGGCCCATGACCTACGAGCAGTACTTC,CASSFVPRAGGPMTYEQYF
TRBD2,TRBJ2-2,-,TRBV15,TGTGCCACCAGCAGAGAGTGGACTAGCGGGAACACCGGGGAGCTGTTTTTT,CATSREWTSGNTGELFF
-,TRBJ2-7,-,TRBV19,TGTGCCAGTAGTAGCCAGGGCACCTACGAGCAGTACTTC,CASSSQGTYEQYF
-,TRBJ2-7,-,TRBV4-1,TGCGCCAGCAGCCAAGCATCGGCGCGGAATTCCTACGAGCAGTACTTC,CASSQASARNSYEQYF
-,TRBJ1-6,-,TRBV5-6,TGTGCCAGCAGCTTGGGACAGCTATATAATTCACCCCTCCACTTT,CASSLGQLYNSPLHF
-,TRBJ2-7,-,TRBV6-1,TGTGCCAGCGGAGACCCGGGTGGCTCCTACGAGCAGTACTTC,CASGDPGGSYEQYF
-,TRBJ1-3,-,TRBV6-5,TGTGCCAGCAGGGAAACAGGGATCGGTGGAAACACCATATATTTT,CASRETGIGGNTIYF
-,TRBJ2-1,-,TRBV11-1,TGTGCCAGCAGCTTGAGACTAGTCGATGAGCAGTTCTTC,CASSLRLVDEQFF
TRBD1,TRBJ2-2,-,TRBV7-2,TGTGCCAGCAGCCGCCTTGGGACAGGGGTTGCCGGGGAGCTGTTTTTT,CASSRLGTGVAGELFF
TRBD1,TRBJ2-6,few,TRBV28,TGTGCCAGCAGTCCTGGACAGGGGGATTTCTCTGGGGCCAACGTCCTGACTTTC,CASSPGQGDFSGANVLTF
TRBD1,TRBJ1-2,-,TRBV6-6,TGTGCCAGCAGATCCGACAGGGCAGGCGGCTACACCTTC,CASRSDRAGGYTF
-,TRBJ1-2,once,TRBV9,TGTGCCAGCAGCGTAGTCGGTTGGGGGGAAGGCTACACCTTC,CASSVVGWGEGYTF
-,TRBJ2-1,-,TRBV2,TGTGCCAGCAGTCTCCGTGCGTACAATGAGCAGTTCTTC,CASSLRAYNEQFF
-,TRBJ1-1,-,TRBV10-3,TGTGCCATCAGTGAGTCCGAGACAGGTATGAACACTGAAGCTTTCTTT,CAISESETGMNTEAFF
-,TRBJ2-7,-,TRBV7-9,TGTGCCAGCAGCTCTAAGAGCTCCTACGAGCAGTACTTC,CASSSKSSYEQYF
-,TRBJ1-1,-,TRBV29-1,TGCAGCGTCCGGGGTGGCACTGAAGCTTTCTTT,CSVRGGTEAFF
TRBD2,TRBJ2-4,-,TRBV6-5,TGTGCCAGCAGCCACACGGGGGGGCGGACAAACATTCAGTACTTC,CASSHTGGRTNIQYF
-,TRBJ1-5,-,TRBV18,TGTGCCAGCTCACCACAGACAGACAATCAGCCCCAGCATTTT,CASSPQTDNQPQHF
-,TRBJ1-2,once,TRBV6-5,TGTGCCAGCAGTTACGGGGCCAGATCAGATGGCTACACCTTC,CASSYGARSDGYTF
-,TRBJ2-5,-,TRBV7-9,TGTGCCAGCAGCTCCGGCCCGCGGGAGACCCAGTACTTC,CASSSGPRETQYF
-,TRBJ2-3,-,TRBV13,TGTGCCAGCAGCTTAGTGGGCATCACAGATACGCAGTATTTT,CASSLVGITDTQYF
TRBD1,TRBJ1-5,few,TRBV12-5,TGTGCTAGTGGTTTCCCGAAGACCGGGGACAGAAATCAGCCCCAGCATTTT,CASGFPKTGDRNQPQHF
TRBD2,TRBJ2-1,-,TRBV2,TGTGCCAGCAGCCCACGACTAGCGGGAATGAATGAGCAGTTCTTC,CASSPRLAGMNEQFF
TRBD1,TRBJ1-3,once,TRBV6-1,TGTGCCAGCAGTACAGGGGGTATACCTGGAAACACCATATATTTT,CASSTGGIPGNTIYF
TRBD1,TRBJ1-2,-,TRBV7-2,TGTGCCAGCAGCCGGGACAGTTCTAACTATGGCTACACCTTC,CASSRDSSNYGYTF
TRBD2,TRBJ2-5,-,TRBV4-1,TGCGCCAGCAGCCAATCTGGATCTAGCGGGGCCCAAGAGACCCAGTACTTC,CASSQSGSSGAQETQYF
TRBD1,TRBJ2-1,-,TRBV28,TGTGCCAGCAGTTCGCAGGGGGCGTCGGTCAATGAGCAGTTCTTC,CASSSQGASVNEQFF
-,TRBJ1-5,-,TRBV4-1,TGCGCCAGCAGCCAAGGACAGGTAAATCAGCCCCAGCATTTT,CASSQGQVNQPQHF
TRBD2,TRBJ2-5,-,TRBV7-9,TGTGCCAGCAGCCGAACGGGAGCGGGGCAAGAGACCCAGTACTTC,CASSRTGAGQETQYF
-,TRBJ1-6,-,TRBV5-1,TGCGCCAGCAGCTCTACCCCCTCGTCACCCCTCCACTTT,CASSSTPSSPLHF
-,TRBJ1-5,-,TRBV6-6,TGTGCCAGCAGTTACTCTGCAGGGGGCAATCAGCCCCAGCATTTT,CASSYSAGGNQPQHF
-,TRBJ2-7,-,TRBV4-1,TGCGCCAGCAGCGCAGGAGGGGTTTCCTACGAGCAGTACTTC,CASSAGGVSYEQYF
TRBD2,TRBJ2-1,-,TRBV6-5,TGTGCCAGCAGTTCTCCCGGGACTAGCATTTACAATGAGCAGTTCTTC,CASSSPGTSIYNEQFF
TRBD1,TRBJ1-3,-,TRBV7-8,TGTGCCAGCAGCTTCCGGGACAGAGGAAACACCATATATTTT,CASSFRDRGNTIYF
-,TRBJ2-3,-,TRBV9,TGTGCCAGCAGCGTAGGGACAGCTAGCACAGATACGCAGTATTTT,CASSVGTASTDTQYF
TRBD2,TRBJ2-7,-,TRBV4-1,TGCGCCAGCAGCCCTACGACTAGCGGCTACGAGCAGTACTTC,CASSPTTSGYEQYF
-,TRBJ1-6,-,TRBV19,TGTGCCAGTACAGGCCCCCAGCAGGGGCCCAATTCACCCCTCCACTTT,CASTGPQQGPNSPLHF
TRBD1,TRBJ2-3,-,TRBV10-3,TGTGCCATCAGGAGCGGAACAGGGGGCCTGGGGTTAGGTACGCAGTATTTT,CAIRSGTGGLGLGTQYF
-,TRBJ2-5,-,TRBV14,TGTGCCAGCAGCCAAGGGGCCAAAGCGGGTTTGGAGACCCAGTACTTC,CASSQGAKAGLETQYF
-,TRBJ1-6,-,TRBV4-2,TGTGCCAGCAGCCAGGTCCCGGGGTCACCCCTCCACTTT,CASSQVPGSPLHF
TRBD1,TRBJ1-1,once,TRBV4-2,TGTGCCAGCAGACCGGACCCAGGGGGCACTGAAGCTTTCTTT,CASRPDPGGTEAFF
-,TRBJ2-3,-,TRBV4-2,TGTGCCAGCAGCCAAAGCGAGTCCACGTCCGATACGCAGTATTTT,CASSQSESTSDTQYF
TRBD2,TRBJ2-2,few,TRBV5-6,TGTGCCAGCAGCTTCGAAAGGCTAGCGGGAAACAACGGGGAGCTGTTTTTT,CASSFERLAGNNGELFF
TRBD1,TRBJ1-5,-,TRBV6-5,TGTGCCAGCAGTTACATGGGACAGGGTTGGCCCCAGCATTTT,CASSYMGQGWPQHF
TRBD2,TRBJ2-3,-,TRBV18,TGTGCCAGCTCACCAACTAGCGGGGCTTTCACAGATACGCAGTATTTT,CASSPTSGAFTDTQYF
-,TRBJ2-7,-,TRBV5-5,TGTGCCAGCAGCTTAGCGGGTCCCGGTTACGAGCAGTACTTC,CASSLAGPGYEQYF
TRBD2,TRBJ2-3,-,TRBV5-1,TGCGCCAGCAGCTTGGGACTAGCGGGAGATACGCAGTATTTT,CASSLGLAGDTQYF
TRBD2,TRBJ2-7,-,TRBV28,TGTGCCAGCAGCGTATATATCTCCGCGGGGGGCTCCTACGAGCAGTACTTC,CASSVYISAGGSYEQYF
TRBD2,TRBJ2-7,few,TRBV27,TGTGCCAGCAGTTTCGGGCTAGCGGGAGTGTACGAGCAGTACTTC,CASSFGLAGVYEQYF
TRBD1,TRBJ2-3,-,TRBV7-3,TGTGCCAGCAGCATGGGACAGACCACAGATACGCAGTATTTT,CASSMGQTTDTQYF
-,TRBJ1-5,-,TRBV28,TGTGCCAGCAGTCCCGCTACCGGGTCCAATCAGCCCCAGCATTTT,CASSPATGSNQPQHF
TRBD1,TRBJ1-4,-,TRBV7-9,TGTGCCAGCAGCTTAGAGGACGGGGACAGGGGAGGTGAAAAACTGTTTTTT,CASSLEDGDRGGEKLFF
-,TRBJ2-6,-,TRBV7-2,TGTGCCAGCAGCTTTTACAGGATTGGGGCCAACGTCCTGACTTTC,CASSFYRIGANVLTF
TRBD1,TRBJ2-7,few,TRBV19,TGTGCCAGTAGTGAGGACAGGGCCTCCTACGAGCAGTACTTC,CASSEDRASYEQYF
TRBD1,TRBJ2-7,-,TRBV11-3,TGTGCCAGCAGCCAGGGACAGGGAGGATGGTCCTACGAGCAGTACTTC,CASSQGQGGWSYEQYF
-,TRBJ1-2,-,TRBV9,TGTGCCAGCAGCCCAGAGGCCGTGGGGCATAGCTATGGCTACACCTTC,CASSPEAVGHSYGYTF
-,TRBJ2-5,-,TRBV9,TGTGCCAGCAGGGGGCCAGGAGAGGAGACCCAGTACTTC,CASRGPGEETQYF